These 27 T cell receptor beta chains were sequenced from one sample in a study of blood T cell repertoires in COVID-19. Data came from immunoSEQ multiplex PCR; TCRdb stores just in-frame clones and leaves some out. Here the sample spans 180,000 or so clones, about 75% being singletons. Sequencing was carried out using peripheral blood. The source of these receptors is a woman aged 45-65 years with active or convalescent COVID-19.

The rearrangement joins TRBV6-5 to TRBJ1-2; 8 bases agree with TRBD1. The CDR3 is 15 amino acids. CDR1 and CDR2 from the germline V gene are MNHEY and SVGAGI. V lost 4 bases to trimming and J lost 5 bases; unmatched junction nucleotides: 9. The CDR3 region has the DNA TGTGCCAGCAGTTCTTACAGGGGGGCTCGATATGGCTACACCTTC. It yields the protein CASSSYRGARYGYTF.

The chain employs TRBV6-6 and TRBJ1-4; TRBD1 matches 8 bases. The CDR3 has 14 residues. After removal of 4 bases from V and 7 bases from J, the junction contained 5 bases not matched to a gene. In germline, CDR1 is MNHNY, CDR2 SVGAGI (reference sequence). The CDR3 DNA sequence: TGTGCCAGCAGTTCTGGACAGGGTGGTGAAAAACTGTTTTTT. This codes for CASSSGQGGEKLFF.

The rearrangement joins TRBV7-3 to TRBJ2-2, with 12 bases fitting TRBD2. With 4 bases clipped from V and 7 bases from J, the junction kept 7 bases outside the gene matches. This CDR3 is 16 amino acids long. Germline V gene sequence: CDR1 SGHTA, CDR2 FQGTGA. CDR3 loop: CASSSLAGGPFGELFF. In nucleotides, the CDR3 is TGTGCCAGCAGCTCTCTAGCGGGAGGGCCCTTCGGGGAGCTGTTTTTT.

This clone came up many times. The rearrangement links TRBV2 to TRBJ2-2; tentatively, D is TRBD2 (6 bases). CDR3 length equals 14 residues. Germline-derived CDR1 and CDR2 are SNHLY and FYNNEI. V was clipped by 8 bases and J by 0 bases, with 10 bases between them. CDR3 sequence: CASDSGPNTGELFF. CDR3 sequence (DNA): TGTGCCAGCGATAGCGGACCGAACACCGGGGAGCTGTTTTTT.

The CDR3 nucleotides read TGTGCCAGCAGGGCAGCCTACGAGCAGTACTTC. Translating it yields CASRAAYEQYF. The chain employs TRBV28 and TRBJ2-7; D is ambiguous. Germline loops: CDR1 MDHEN, CDR2 SYDVKM. V was clipped by 6 bases and J by 2 bases, with 5 bases between them. This CDR3 contains 11 residues.

As to this clone: Within the sample, other DNA sequences also encode this same CDR3. The chain is built from TRBV11-2 and TRBJ2-7, with 7 bases aligning to TRBD2. Germline trimming cut 1 base from V and 3 bases from J; bases unmatched to any gene: 12. This CDR3 is 17 amino acids long. Germline V gene lookup returns CDR1 SGHAT and CDR2 FQNNGV. CDR3 DNA sequence: TGTGCCAGCAGCTTAGGGGGATTAGCGGGCGGGGGCTACGAGCAGTACTTC. Protein product: CASSLGGLAGGGYEQYF.

V usage is TRBV6-1 and J usage is TRBJ2-2; D perhaps matches TRBD1 (6 bases). CDR1 is MNHNS and CDR2 is SASEGT in the germline V gene. This CDR3 has 16 residues. Trimming shortened V by 0 bases and J by 0 bases, and 8 bases separated the two germline ends. The chain's CDR3 is CASSEARGTNTGELFF. CDR3 sequence (DNA): TGTGCCAGCAGTGAAGCAAGGGGGACGAACACCGGGGAGCTGTTTTTT.

The chain employs TRBV6-2 or TRBV6-3 and TRBJ2-1; possibly TRBD2 for D (6 bases). Germline values: CDR1 MNHEY, CDR2 SVGEGT. The V end was cut by 0 bases, the J end by 8 bases, with 11 bases between. The CDR3 runs to 14 residues. Here the CDR3 reads CASSYSGGTHEQFF. CDR3 sequence (DNA): TGTGCCAGCAGTTACTCAGGAGGGACCCATGAGCAGTTCTTC.

This clone was counted many times. The CDR3 DNA follows: TGTGCCAGCAGAGGGGAATATAATTCACCCCTCCACTTT. Amino acids: CASRGEYNSPLHF. V is TRBV25-1 and J is TRBJ1-6; a weak D match, TRBD1 (5 bases). V was trimmed by 6 bases and J by 4 bases, leaving 7 bases between them. Germline V gene sequence: CDR1 MGHDK, CDR2 SYGVNS. The CDR3 has 13 amino acids.

The chain recombines TRBV24-1 with TRBJ1-5; D uncertain. Per germline, CDR1 KGHDR and CDR2 SFDVKD. Between the trimmed V and J ends, which lost 0 bases and 2 bases, there was a span of 7 bases. The CDR3 consists of 15 residues. The CDR3 sequence is CATSDLGQGNQPQHF. The DNA for the CDR3 is TGTGCCACCAGTGATTTGGGCCAGGGCAATCAGCCCCAGCATTTT.

The genes are TRBV5-1 and TRBJ1-2; D not certain. This CDR3 has 15 residues. The V gene's germline CDR1 is SGHRS and CDR2 YFSETQ. V gave up 0 bases and J gave up 4 bases, with 13 bases separating them. The CDR3 DNA follows: TGCGCCAGCAGCTTGGATCCCAGTAATATCTATGGCTACACCTTC. This translates into CASSLDPSNIYGYTF.

In regard to this clone: Other nucleotide sequences in the sample specify the same CDR3. The V call is TRBV7-9, the J call TRBJ1-1; D is unresolved. Trimming cost V 1 base and J 4 bases, with 10 bases left between them. The germline V gene encodes CDR1 SEHNR and CDR2 FQNEAQ (reference sequence). The CDR3 totals 14 residues. The CDR3 region has the DNA TGTGCCAGCAGCTTAGGGGGAGGGAGCACTGAAGCTTTCTTT. Translated: CASSLGGGSTEAFF. The variable domain in full, completed from reference TRBV7-9 and TRBJ1-1, reads DTGVSQNPRHKITKRGQNVTFRCDPISEHNRLYWYRQTLGQGPEFLTYFQNEAQLEKSRLLSDRFSAERPKGSFSTLEIQRTEQGDSAMYLCASSLGGGSTEAFFGQGTRLTVV.

The chain uses TRBV28 and TRBJ1-5; 9 nucleotides align to TRBD1. The CDR3 runs to 17 residues. V was clipped by 5 bases and J by 0 bases; unmatched bases: 8. Germline lookup yields CDR1 MDHEN and CDR2 SYDVKM. The DNA of the CDR3 is TGTGCCAGCAGTCCCCAGGGACAGGGTTATAGCAATCAGCCCCAGCATTTT. This translates into CASSPQGQGYSNQPQHF.

This clone was found a few times. The genes are TRBV19 and TRBJ1-4; tentatively, D is TRBD1 (6 bases). CDR1 is LNHDA and CDR2 is SQIVND in the germline V gene (reference sequence). This CDR3 comprises 17 residues. Between the trimmed V and J ends, which lost 6 bases and 2 bases, there was a span of 19 bases. The CDR3 sequence: CASSPTKGQGTNEKLFF. The DNA for the CDR3 is TGTGCCAGTAGCCCAACTAAGGGGCAGGGGACTAATGAAAAACTGTTTTTT.

This clone appeared a single time. The chain employs TRBV9 and TRBJ1-1; D remains unclear. The CDR3 is 14 amino acids. V was trimmed by 2 bases and J by 4 bases, leaving 12 bases between them. Germline assignment: CDR1 SGDLS and CDR2 YYNGEE. CDR3 bases: TGTGCCAGCAGCGTCCTCCAGGTGGGCACTGAAGCTTTCTTT. As protein: CASSVLQVGTEAFF.

This clone occurred a few times. V is TRBV6-6 and J is TRBJ2-7, with D tentatively TRBD2 (5 bases). V dropped 1 base and J dropped 2 bases, with 9 bases sitting between them. Germline CDR1 reads MNHNY; CDR2 reads SVGAGI (reference sequence). The CDR3 runs 14 residues. CDR3 protein: CASSYLTGTYEQYF. The CDR3 DNA sequence: TGTGCCAGCAGTTACTTAACGGGAACCTACGAGCAGTACTTC.

The genes are TRBV14 and TRBJ2-5; maybe TRBD2 (6 bases). Trimming left V 3 bases short and J 2 bases short, with 13 bases between. Germline assignment: CDR1 SGHDN and CDR2 FVKESK. This CDR3 has 15 amino acids. The CDR3 spells CASSHRRVRQETQYF. Here the CDR3 DNA reads TGTGCCAGCAGCCACCGGAGGGTCCGGCAAGAGACCCAGTACTTC. Full variable domain (rest looked up from reference TRBV14 and TRBJ2-5): EAGVTQFPSHSVIEKGQTVTLRCDPISGHDNLYWYRRVMGKEIKFLLHFVKESKQDESGMPNNRFLAERTGGTYSTLKVQPAELEDSGVYFCASSHRRVRQETQYFGPGTRLLVL.

The chain combines TRBV28 with TRBJ1-4, with TRBD1 as a possible D gene (5 bases). Germline assignment: CDR1 MDHEN and CDR2 SYDVKM. V shed 10 bases and J shed 0 bases, with 9 bases lying between them. The CDR3 extends over 13 amino acids. DNA of the CDR3: TGTGCCATCAAGACAGCAACTAATGAAAAACTGTTTTTT. Protein sequence: CAIKTATNEKLFF. Full variable domain (remainder filled in from reference TRBV28 and TRBJ1-4): DVKVTQSSRYLVKRTGEKVFLECVQDMDHENMFWYRQDPGLGLRLIYFSYDVKMKEKGDIPEGYSVSREKKERFSLILESASTNQTSMYLCAIKTATNEKLFFGSGTQLSVL.

The V call is TRBV3-1 (or the pseudogene TRBV3-2), the J call TRBJ2-5, with TRBD2 matching 13 bases. The CDR3 runs to 18 residues. V shed 3 bases, J shed 1 base, and the junction held 8 bases outside the gene matches. In germline, CDR1 is LGHDT, CDR2 YNNKEL (reference sequence). CDR3 nucleotides: TGTGCCAGCAGCCATTCCCCGGGACTAGCGGGGTTCCAAGAGACCCAGTACTTC. This encodes CASSHSPGLAGFQETQYF.

This rearrangement joins TRBV15 to TRBJ2-7; tentatively, D is TRBD1 (5 bases). With 2 bases removed from V and 4 bases from J, the gap between germline ends came to 12 bases. Per the germline V gene, CDR1 is LNHNV and CDR2 is YYDKDF (reference sequence). The CDR3 contains 14 residues. CDR3 sequence (DNA): TGTGCCACCAGCAGACAGGGTCCGGGTTACGAGCAGTACTTC. Amino acids: CATSRQGPGYEQYF.

This clone was counted between two and nine times. The chain carries TRBV14 and TRBJ2-3; D possibly corresponds to TRBD2 (6 bases). The germline CDR1 and CDR2 sequences are SGHDN and FVKESK. The CDR3 consists of 16 residues. The V end was cut by 4 bases, the J end by 6 bases, with 20 bases between. For the CDR3, the DNA is TGTGCCAGCAGCCCGCTGCGGACGGCGGGGTTGGATACGCAGTATTTT. This sequence encodes CASSPLRTAGLDTQYF.

There are many counts of this clone. The chain employs TRBV10-3 and TRBJ2-7, with D tentatively TRBD2 (6 bases). Germline V CDR1 and CDR2: ENHRY, SYGVKD. This CDR3 has 16 amino acids. Trimming took off 4 bases at V and 5 bases at J, with 21 bases between the two ends. The CDR3 DNA reads TGTGCCATCAGTGCGTTCATTTCGGGGGTGGGAGACGAGCAGTACTTC. Amino acids: CAISAFISGVGDEQYF.

This clone was found a few times. V is TRBV3-1 (or the pseudogene TRBV3-2) and J is TRBJ1-2, with 10 bases fitting TRBD1. V lost 2 bases and J lost 4; bases outside the gene matches: 10. The germline V gene encodes CDR1 LGHDT and CDR2 YNNKEL (reference sequence). This CDR3 spans 17 amino acids. The CDR3 region is CASSQTTPGQGSYGYTF. CDR3 DNA: TGTGCCAGCAGCCAAACTACCCCGGGACAGGGGAGCTATGGCTACACCTTC.

The gene calls are TRBV5-8 and TRBJ2-5, with D unresolved. The CDR3 contains 15 residues. Germline assignment: CDR1 SGHTS and CDR2 YDEGEE. The germline V and J ends were trimmed by 0 bases and 1 base, with 10 bases remaining between them. This chain's CDR3 is CASSLARQVQETQYF. The CDR3 coding sequence is TGTGCCAGCAGCTTGGCCCGGCAGGTCCAAGAGACCCAGTACTTC.

The rearrangement links TRBV7-2 to TRBJ1-2, with D perhaps TRBD1 (6 bases). Trimming took 5 bases from V and 2 from J, leaving 15 bases between them. The CDR3 runs 15 residues. The germline V gene has CDR1 SGHTA and CDR2 FQGNSA. This CDR3 is CASSPNRVRNYGYTF. CDR3 nucleotide sequence: TGTGCCAGCAGCCCGAACAGGGTTCGGAACTATGGCTACACCTTC.

The gene calls are TRBV5-1 and TRBJ2-2, with D perhaps matching TRBD1 (5 bases). Germline assignment: CDR1 SGHRS and CDR2 YFSETQ. With 2 bases removed from V and 0 bases from J, the gap between germline ends came to 8 bases. The CDR3 consists of 15 residues. The CDR3 region has the DNA TGCGCCAGCAGCTTCCGACAGACGAACACCGGGGAGCTGTTTTTT. It is translated as CASSFRQTNTGELFF.

In DNA form, the CDR3 reads TGTGCCACCAGTGATTCTTCTGGAAACACCATATATTTT. Translating gives CATSDSSGNTIYF. This chain joins TRBV24-1 and TRBJ1-3; the D is unclear. V lost 2 bases and J lost 1, with 2 bases in between. Germline V gene lookup returns CDR1 KGHDR and CDR2 SFDVKD. CDR3 length equals 13 residues.